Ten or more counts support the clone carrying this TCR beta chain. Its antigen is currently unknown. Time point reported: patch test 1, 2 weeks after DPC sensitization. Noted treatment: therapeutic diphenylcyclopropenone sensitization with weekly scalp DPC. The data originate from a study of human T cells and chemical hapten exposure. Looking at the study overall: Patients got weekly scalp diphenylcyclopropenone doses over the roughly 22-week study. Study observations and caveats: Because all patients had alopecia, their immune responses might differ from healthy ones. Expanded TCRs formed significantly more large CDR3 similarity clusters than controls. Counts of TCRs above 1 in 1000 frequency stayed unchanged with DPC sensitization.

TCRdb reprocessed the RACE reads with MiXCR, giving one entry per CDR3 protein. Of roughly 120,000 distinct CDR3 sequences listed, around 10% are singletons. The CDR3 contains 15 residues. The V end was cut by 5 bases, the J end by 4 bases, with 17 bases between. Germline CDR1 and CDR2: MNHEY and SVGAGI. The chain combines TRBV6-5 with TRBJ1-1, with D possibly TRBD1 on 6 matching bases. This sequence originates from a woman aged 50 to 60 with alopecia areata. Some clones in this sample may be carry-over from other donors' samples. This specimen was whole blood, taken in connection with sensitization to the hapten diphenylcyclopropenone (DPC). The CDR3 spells CASSEHRVQGTEAFF. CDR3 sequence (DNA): TGTGCCAGCAGTGAACACAGGGTCCAGGGCACTGAAGCTTTCTTT.